Here is one TCR beta chain with its context. The antigen is unknown. This sample stems from a study of PD-L1 blockade in urothelial cancer. Study conclusions and caveats: A below-median TCR clonality in blood before treatment predicted better survival.

The germline gives CDR1 SGHRS, CDR2 YFSETQ. The CDR3 spans 16 residues. Trimming cost V 4 bases and J 6 bases; bases outside gene matches: 12. This sample's time point: peripheral blood 6 weeks after treatment start. Urothelial carcinoma in patients was locally advanced or metastatic. Anywhere from 1 to 8 samples came from each patient, spanning pretreatment and on-treatment. This table comes from immunoSEQ multiplex PCR, and its TCRdb copy is limited to in-frame clones, with some not included. The data show 83,000 or so clones, over 80% seen once. The sample in question was PBMCs, obtained around atezolizumab (anti-PD-L1) treatment. The receptor's source is a man between 65 and 80 years old with urothelial cancer. The rearrangement links TRBV5-1 to TRBJ2-2, with 7 bases fitting TRBD2. The CDR3 DNA sequence: TGCGCCAGCAGCGTATCGGCTAGCGGAGTGGCCGGGGAGCTGTTTTTT. Translated: CASSVSASGVAGELFF.